These T cell receptor beta chains were read from a single sample in a study of cytomegalovirus exposure and HLA in healthy donors. Repertoires were generated with immunoSEQ multiplex PCR, while TCRdb's copy carries only in-frame clones and drops some. Of around 160,000 clones listed, approximately 85% are singletons. The sample was PBMCs. All receptors come from a man younger than 35 in good health and CMV-seropositive. The CDR3 runs from the conserved cysteine through the conserved F or W. The D gene is left open where the match is weak. The size entry is marked missing in some rows and otherwise reads once, few, many or a size class.

D gene	J gene	V gene	clone size	CDR3 protein	CDR3 DNA
.	TRBJ2-6	TRBV10-2	.	CASSDPLRRAGANVLTF	TGCGCCAGCAGTGATCCCCTCCGGAGGGCTGGGGCCAACGTCCTGACTTTC
TRBD1	TRBJ1-1	TRBV28	.	CASSLARGNEAFF	TGTGCCAGCAGTTTGGCCAGGGGGAATGAAGCTTTCTTT
.	TRBJ1-1	TRBV30	.	CAWSVGQLVNTEAFF	TGTGCCTGGAGTGTAGGACAGCTGGTGAACACTGAAGCTTTCTTT
TRBD1	TRBJ1-1	TRBV10-3	.	CAITPDRVPEAFF	TGTGCCATCACTCCCGACAGGGTCCCTGAAGCTTTCTTT
TRBD1	TRBJ1-6	TRBV5-5	.	CASSRTGQEPSPLHF	TGTGCCAGCAGCCGCACGGGACAGGAACCATCACCCCTCCACTTT
TRBD1	TRBJ1-5	TRBV19	.	CASSIRQGGNQPQHF	TGTGCCAGTAGTATCCGTCAGGGGGGTAATCAGCCCCAGCATTTT
TRBD1	TRBJ2-1	TRBV5-1	.	CASSSGTGPYNEQFF	TGCGCCAGCAGTTCCGGGACAGGACCCTACAATGAGCAGTTCTTC
TRBD2	TRBJ2-5	TRBV5-1	.	CASSLGRGGAETQYF	TGCGCCAGCAGCTTGGGGCGGGGGGGCGCAGAGACCCAGTACTTC
TRBD1	TRBJ1-2	TRBV5-4	.	CASSRDSNYGYTF	TGTGCCAGCAGCCGGGACAGTAACTATGGCTACACCTTC
TRBD1	TRBJ1-2	TRBV2	once	CASKGQVSYGYTF	TGTGCCAGCAAAGGACAGGTCAGCTATGGCTACACCTTC
.	TRBJ1-1	TRBV6-1	.	CASSELEVMNTEAFF	TGTGCCAGCAGTGAACTGGAGGTCATGAACACTGAAGCTTTCTTT
.	TRBJ2-2	TRBV19	.	CASSIVVDLVTGELFF	TGTGCCAGTAGTATAGTTGTGGACTTAGTAACCGGGGAGCTGTTTTTT
TRBD1	TRBJ1-5	TRBV15	.	CATNKNWTGVCNQPQHF	TGTGCCACCAACAAAAACTGGACAGGCGTATGCAATCAGCCCCAGCATTTT
TRBD2	TRBJ2-3	TRBV5-1	.	CASSPPGLAGTDTQYF	TGCGCCAGCAGCCCGCCGGGACTAGCGGGGACAGATACGCAGTATTTT
.	TRBJ1-4	TRBV6-5	few	CASSYSQGNEKLFF	TGTGCCAGCAGTTACTCCCAGGGGAATGAAAAACTGTTTTTT
.	TRBJ1-1	TRBV5-8	.	CASSLTGYTEAFF	TGTGCCAGCAGCCTCACAGGGTACACTGAAGCTTTCTTT
.	TRBJ2-1	TRBV7-9	.	CASRNPGLSSYNEQFF	TGTGCCAGCAGAAATCCGGGACTCAGCTCCTACAATGAGCAGTTCTTC
TRBD1	TRBJ2-7	TRBV6-5	.	CASSTTGDYEQYF	TGTGCCAGCAGTACTACAGGGGACTACGAGCAGTACTTC
TRBD1	TRBJ2-5	TRBV7-6	.	CASSLEGTGGLETQYF	TGTGCCAGCAGCTTAGAGGGGACAGGTGGTTTGGAGACCCAGTACTTC
TRBD1	TRBJ2-7	TRBV19	.	CASSIGTGGTYEQYF	TGTGCCAGTAGTATAGGGACAGGGGGTACCTACGAGCAGTACTTC
TRBD1	TRBJ1-1	TRBV11-2	.	CASSPNDRAEAFF	TGTGCCAGCAGCCCCAATGACAGGGCAGAAGCTTTCTTT
.	TRBJ1-2	TRBV5-1	.	CASSLTYSNYGYTF	TGCGCCAGCAGCTTGACTTACAGTAACTATGGCTACACCTTC
.	TRBJ2-7	TRBV4-3	.	CASSQALGGYEQYF	TGCGCCAGCAGCCAAGCTCTCGGCGGGTACGAGCAGTACTTC
TRBD2	TRBJ2-3	TRBV15	.	CATIGGGGSDTQYF	TGTGCCACCATCGGCGGGGGGGGATCAGATACGCAGTATTTT
.	TRBJ1-5	TRBV19	few	CASSPQRGQPQHF	TGTGCCAGTAGTCCCCAGCGAGGGCAGCCCCAGCATTTT
TRBD1	TRBJ2-1	TRBV28	.	CASKGTGYNEQFF	TGTGCCAGCAAGGGGACAGGCTACAATGAGCAGTTCTTC
TRBD2	TRBJ2-3	TRBV27	.	CASSPGGPDTQYF	TGTGCCAGCAGTCCGGGGGGGCCAGATACGCAGTATTTT
TRBD2	TRBJ2-7	TRBV19	.	CASSIGSLAGDSYEQYF	TGTGCCAGTAGTATAGGATCACTAGCGGGGGACTCCTACGAGCAGTACTTC
TRBD1	TRBJ1-6	TRBV4-2	.	CASSQRIPGTGTRGDNSPLHF	TGTGCCAGCAGCCAACGAATTCCCGGGACAGGGACGAGGGGCGATAATTCACCCCTCCACTTT
TRBD1	TRBJ2-1	TRBV25-1	.	CASSNPGQGGGEQFF	TGTGCCAGCAGCAACCCGGGACAGGGGGGAGGTGAGCAGTTCTTC
.	TRBJ1-6	TRBV4-3	.	CASSQADAGNSPLHF	TGCGCCAGCAGCCAAGCGGATGCGGGGAATTCACCCCTCCACTTT
.	TRBJ2-1	TRBV5-1	.	CASSLGAEQFF	TGCGCCAGCAGCTTGGGGGCTGAGCAGTTCTTC
.	TRBJ1-5	TRBV5-1	.	CASSLVVGFRAASNQPQHF	TGCGCCAGCAGCTTGGTAGTCGGTTTCCGAGCGGCAAGCAATCAGCCCCAGCATTTT
.	TRBJ1-2	TRBV30	.	CAWSVSPYGYTF	TGTGCCTGGAGTGTGAGTCCCTATGGCTACACCTTC
.	TRBJ1-1	TRBV7-8	.	CASSLDGVNTEAFF	TGTGCCAGCAGCTTAGACGGGGTGAACACTGAAGCTTTCTTT